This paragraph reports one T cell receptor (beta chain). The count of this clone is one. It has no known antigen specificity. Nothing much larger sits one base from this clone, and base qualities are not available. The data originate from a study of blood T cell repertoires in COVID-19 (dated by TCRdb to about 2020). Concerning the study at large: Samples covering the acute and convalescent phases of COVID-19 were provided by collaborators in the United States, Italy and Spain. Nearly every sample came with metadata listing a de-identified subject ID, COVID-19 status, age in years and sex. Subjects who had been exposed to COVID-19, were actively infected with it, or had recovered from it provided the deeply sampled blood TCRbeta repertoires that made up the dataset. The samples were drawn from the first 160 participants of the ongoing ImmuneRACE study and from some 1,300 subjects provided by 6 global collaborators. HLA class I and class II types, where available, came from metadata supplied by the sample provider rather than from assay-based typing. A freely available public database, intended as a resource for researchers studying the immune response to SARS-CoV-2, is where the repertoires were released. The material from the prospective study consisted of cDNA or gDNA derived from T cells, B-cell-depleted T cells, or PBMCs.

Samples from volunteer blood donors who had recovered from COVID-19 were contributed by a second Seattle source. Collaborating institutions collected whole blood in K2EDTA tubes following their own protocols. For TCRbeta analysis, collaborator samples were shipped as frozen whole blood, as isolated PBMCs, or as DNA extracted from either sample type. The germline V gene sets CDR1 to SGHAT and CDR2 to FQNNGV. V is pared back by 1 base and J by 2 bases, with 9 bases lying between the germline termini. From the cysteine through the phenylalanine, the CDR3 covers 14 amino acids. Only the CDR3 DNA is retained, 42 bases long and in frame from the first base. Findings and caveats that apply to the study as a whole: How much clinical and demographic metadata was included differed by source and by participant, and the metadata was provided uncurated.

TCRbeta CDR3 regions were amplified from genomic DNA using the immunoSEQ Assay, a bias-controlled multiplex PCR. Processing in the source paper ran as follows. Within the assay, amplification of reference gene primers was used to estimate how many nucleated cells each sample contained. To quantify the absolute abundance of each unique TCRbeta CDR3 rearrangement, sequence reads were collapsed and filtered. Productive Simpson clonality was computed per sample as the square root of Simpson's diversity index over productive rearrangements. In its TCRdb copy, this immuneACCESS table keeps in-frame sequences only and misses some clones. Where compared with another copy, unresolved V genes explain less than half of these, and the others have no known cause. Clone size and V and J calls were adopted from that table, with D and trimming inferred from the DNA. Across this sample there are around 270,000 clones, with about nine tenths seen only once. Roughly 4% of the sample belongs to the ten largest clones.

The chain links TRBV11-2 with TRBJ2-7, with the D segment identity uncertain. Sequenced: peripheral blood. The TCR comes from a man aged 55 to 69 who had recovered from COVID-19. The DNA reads TGTGCCAGCAGCTTAGTTAGTACGACCTACGAGCAGTACTTC. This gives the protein CASSLVSTTYEQYF.